The table lists the clone carrying this T cell receptor beta chain with a few counts. No antigen is known for it. Sample-barcoded 5' priming and a J-beta primer mix drove a second PCR of roughly 7 to 11 cycles. Every single cDNA molecule received a tag from a template-switch adaptor with 12 random nucleotides. Every sample gave at least 3 million paired-end reads containing CDR3. TCRdb re-called the 5' RACE reads through MiXCR, storing one row per CDR3 protein. The sample records just over 1 million distinct CDR3 sequences, more than 40% being singletons. This entry belongs to a study of blood T cells in healthy people across ages. Study results and limitations: There was no known CMV status for donors, so expanded clonotype changes were possibly confounded. Strongly correlated with naive T cell percentage was TCR beta diversity.

The CDR3 sequence is 14 residues long. Trimming removed 4 bases at V and 0 bases at J, with 7 bases between. Germline V gives CDR1 MNHEY, CDR2 SVGEGT. This TCR came from a woman aged 60-75 years in good health. The rearrangement links TRBV6-2 or TRBV6-3 to TRBJ2-1; TRBD1 is a possible D gene (6 bases). Sample: blood. The CDR3 spells CASSWTVSYNEQFF. CDR3 DNA: TGTGCCAGCAGTTGGACAGTCTCCTACAATGAGCAGTTCTTC.